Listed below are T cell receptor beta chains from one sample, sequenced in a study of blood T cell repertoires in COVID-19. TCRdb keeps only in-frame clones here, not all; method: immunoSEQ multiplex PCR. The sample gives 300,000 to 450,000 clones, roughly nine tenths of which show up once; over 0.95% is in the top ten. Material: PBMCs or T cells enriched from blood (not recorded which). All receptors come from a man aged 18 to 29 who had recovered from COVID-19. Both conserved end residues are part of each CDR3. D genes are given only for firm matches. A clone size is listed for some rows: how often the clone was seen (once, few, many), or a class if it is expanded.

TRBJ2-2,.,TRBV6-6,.,TGTGCCAGCAGCCCGTTCGGGGAGCTGTTTTTT,CASSPFGELFF
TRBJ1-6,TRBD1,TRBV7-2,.,TGTGCCAGCAGCTATGGACAGGGGGCATCACCCCTCCACTTT,CASSYGQGASPLHF
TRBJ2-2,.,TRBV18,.,TGTGCCAGCTCACCGCTGACTGGCGGGAACACCGGGGAGCTGTTTTTT,CASSPLTGGNTGELFF
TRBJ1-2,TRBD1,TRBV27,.,TGTGCCAGCAGTTTAAAACAGGGGAATCGGGGCTACACCTTC,CASSLKQGNRGYTF
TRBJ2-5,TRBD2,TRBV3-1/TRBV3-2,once,TGTGCCAGCAGCCAAGTAGATGGCGCTAGCGGGGTAGAGAGGCAAGAGACCCAGTACTTC,CASSQVDGASGVERQETQYF
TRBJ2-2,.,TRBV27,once,TGTGCCAGCAGTTCCCAGGGGTTGGGTACCGGGGAGCTGTTTTTT,CASSSQGLGTGELFF
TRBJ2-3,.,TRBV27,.,TGTGCCAGCAGTCCTACCCCAGGGGGGCCTGATACGCAGTATTTT,CASSPTPGGPDTQYF
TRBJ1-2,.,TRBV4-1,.,TGCGCCAGCAGCCAAGATTCCGGACAGCCCTATGGCTACACCTTC,CASSQDSGQPYGYTF
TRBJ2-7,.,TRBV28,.,TGTGCCAGCAGTTTCCCCAGGGTCGGGTACGAGCAGTACTTC,CASSFPRVGYEQYF
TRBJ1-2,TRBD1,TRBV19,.,TGTGCCAGTAGTATAGGGGGGACAGGCACCTATGGCTACACCTTC,CASSIGGTGTYGYTF
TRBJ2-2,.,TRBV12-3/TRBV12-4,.,TGTGCCAGCAGCTCTGCCCGGACCGGGGAGCTGTTTTTT,CASSSARTGELFF
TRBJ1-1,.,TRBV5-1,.,TGCGCCAGCAGCTTAACAGGTCCCGGGACTGAAGCTTTCTTT,CASSLTGPGTEAFF
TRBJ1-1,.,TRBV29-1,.,TGCAGCGCCCACAGGGCTATGAACACTGAAGCTTTCTTT,CSAHRAMNTEAFF
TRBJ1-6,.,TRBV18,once,TGTGCCAGCTCACCACCGTCAAGACACGGTAATTCACCCCTCCACTTT,CASSPPSRHGNSPLHF
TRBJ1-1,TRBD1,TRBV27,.,TGTGCCAGCAGTTTATCCGGGACAGGGATAACTGAAGCTTTCTTT,CASSLSGTGITEAFF
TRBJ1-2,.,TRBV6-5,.,TGTGCCAGCAGTCACAGACGAAACTCAAACTATGGCTACACCTTC,CASSHRRNSNYGYTF
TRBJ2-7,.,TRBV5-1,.,TGCGCCAGCACCTACGCGGATCTATCCTACGAGCAGTACTTC,CASTYADLSYEQYF
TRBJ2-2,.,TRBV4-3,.,TGCGCCAGCAGCCAATCCTCCGCAGGGAACACCGGGGAGCTGTTTTTT,CASSQSSAGNTGELFF
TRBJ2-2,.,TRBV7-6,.,TGTGCCAGCAGCCGTCGACAGGCGACCGGGGAGCTGTTTTTT,CASSRRQATGELFF
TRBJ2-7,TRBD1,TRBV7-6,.,TGTGCCAGCAGCCGAGACAGGGTTGGGGAGCAGTACTTC,CASSRDRVGEQYF
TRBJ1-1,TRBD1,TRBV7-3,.,TGTGCCAGCTCTGGACAGGGAGAAAAAGCTTTCTTT,CASSGQGEKAFF
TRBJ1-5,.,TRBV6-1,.,TGTGCCAGCAGTGCCTACAGGGTAGAACAGCCCCAGCATTTT,CASSAYRVEQPQHF
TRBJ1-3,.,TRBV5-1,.,TGCGCCAGCAGCTTGGCTGGCACTGGAAACACCATATATTTT,CASSLAGTGNTIYF
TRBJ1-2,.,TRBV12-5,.,TGTGCTAGTGGTTTAGGGAGGGGAGGTCGGCGCTACACCTTC,CASGLGRGGRRYTF
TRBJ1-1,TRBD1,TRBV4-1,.,TGCGCCAGCAGCCCTATAGGACAGGGAAGGCCTGAAGCTTTCTTT,CASSPIGQGRPEAFF
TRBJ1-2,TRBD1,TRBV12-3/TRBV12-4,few,TGTGCCAGCAGTTGGGACAGTTCTTATGGCTACACCTTC,CASSWDSSYGYTF
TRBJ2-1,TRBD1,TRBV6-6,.,TGTGCCAGCAGGACCGGGACAGGGACTGATAAGCAGTTCTTC,CASRTGTGTDKQFF
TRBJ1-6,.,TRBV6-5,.,TGTGCCAGCAGTTACGGCAGGCCAGATAATTCACCCCTCCACTTT,CASSYGRPDNSPLHF
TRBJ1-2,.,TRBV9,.,TGTGCCAGCAGCGTAGGCCCAGGGCCACCCTATGGCTACACCTTC,CASSVGPGPPYGYTF
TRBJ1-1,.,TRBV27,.,TGTGTCTTTACTGAAGCTTTCTTT,CVFTEAFF
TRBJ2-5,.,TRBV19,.,TGTGCCAGTAGTATAGCGTTTGGAGCGGCCCAAGAGACCCAGTACTTC,CASSIAFGAAQETQYF
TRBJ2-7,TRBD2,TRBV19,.,TGTGCCAGTAGTATTGTGGCGACAAGCGGGAGTTTCTACGAGCAGTACTTC,CASSIVATSGSFYEQYF
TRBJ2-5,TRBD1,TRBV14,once,TGTGCCAGCAGCACCCTAGAGGGGGCCTGGGAGACCCAGTACTTC,CASSTLEGAWETQYF
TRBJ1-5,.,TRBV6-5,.,TGTGCCAGCAGCCTCGACAGACCCTACAATCAGCCCCAGCATTTT,CASSLDRPYNQPQHF
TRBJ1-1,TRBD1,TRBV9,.,TGTGCCAGCAGCGACCACAGGGGGGTTACTGAAGCTTTCTTT,CASSDHRGVTEAFF
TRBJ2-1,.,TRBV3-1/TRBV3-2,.,TGTGCCAGCAGCCAAGCGTTATCGGGGCAGTTCTTC,CASSQALSGQFF
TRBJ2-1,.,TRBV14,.,TGTGCCAGCAGCCAAGTGGGGAGACCCTACAGCGATGAGCAGTTCTTC,CASSQVGRPYSDEQFF